The TCR beta chain under discussion was sequenced for a study of blood T cell dynamics during melanoma immunotherapy. On the study more broadly: Patients with metastatic melanoma got pembrolizumab or nivolumab-ipilimumab as first-line care. Broader study findings: Clones driving repertoire changes may be melanoma-specific or general immune activation.

Regarding time point: week 3, after first cycle of checkpoint inhibitor. Disease control meant complete response, partial response or stable disease at 12 weeks. Concerning this clone: Its antigen remains unknown.

DNA loading was fixed at approximately 0.35 ug for all bulk PBMC samples. Some clones are missing from TCRdb's copy, which holds only in-frame ones; the method was immunoSEQ multiplex PCR. The sample gives 14,000 to 15,000 clones, roughly 89% of which show up once; around 8% is in the top ten. Germline V gene sequence: CDR1 SQVTM, CDR2 ANQGSEA. The CDR3 has 12 residues. J lost 5 bases, V lost 7 bases, and 6 bases had no gene match. The sequencing used blood, collected from a patient treated with checkpoint blockade. The TCR sequence derives from a human donor with melanoma. The chain combines TRBV29-1 with TRBJ2-5, with 8 nucleotides matching TRBD1. CDR3 sequence: CSGTGGRETQYF. CDR3 bases: TGCAGCGGCACAGGGGGTAGGGAGACCCAGTACTTC.